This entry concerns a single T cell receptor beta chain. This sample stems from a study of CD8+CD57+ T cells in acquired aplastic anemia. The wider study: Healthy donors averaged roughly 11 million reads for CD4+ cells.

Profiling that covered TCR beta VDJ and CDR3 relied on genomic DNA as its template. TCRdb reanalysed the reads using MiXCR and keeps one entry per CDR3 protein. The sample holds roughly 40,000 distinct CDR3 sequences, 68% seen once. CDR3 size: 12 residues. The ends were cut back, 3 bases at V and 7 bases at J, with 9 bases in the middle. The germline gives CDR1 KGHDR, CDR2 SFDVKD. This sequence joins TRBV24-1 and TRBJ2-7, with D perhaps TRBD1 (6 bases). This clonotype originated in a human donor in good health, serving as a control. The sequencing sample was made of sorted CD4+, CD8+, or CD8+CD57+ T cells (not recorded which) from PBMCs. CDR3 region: CATSDTTGEQYF. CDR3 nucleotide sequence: TGTGCCACCAGTGATACTACAGGGGAGCAGTACTTC.